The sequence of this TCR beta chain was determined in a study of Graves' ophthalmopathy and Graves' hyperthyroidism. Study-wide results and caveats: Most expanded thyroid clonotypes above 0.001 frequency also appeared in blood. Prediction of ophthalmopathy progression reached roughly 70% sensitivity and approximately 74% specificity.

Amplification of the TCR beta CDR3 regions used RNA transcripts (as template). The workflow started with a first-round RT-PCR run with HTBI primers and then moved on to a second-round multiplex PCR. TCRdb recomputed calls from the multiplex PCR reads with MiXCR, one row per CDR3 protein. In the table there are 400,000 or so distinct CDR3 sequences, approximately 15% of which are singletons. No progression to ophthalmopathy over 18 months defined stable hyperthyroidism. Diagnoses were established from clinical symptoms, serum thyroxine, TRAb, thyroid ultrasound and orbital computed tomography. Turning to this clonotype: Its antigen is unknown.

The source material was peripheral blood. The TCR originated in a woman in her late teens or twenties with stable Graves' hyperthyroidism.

CDR3 sequence (DNA): TGTGCCAGCAGAACCGGGACAGGGTCTGGAAACACCATATATTTT. This sequence encodes CASRTGTGSGNTIYF. The rearrangement joins TRBV6-1 to TRBJ1-3; TRBD1 matches 9 bases. The CDR3 has 15 residues. CDR1 is MNHNS, CDR2 SASEGT, per germline. V lost 6 bases to trimming and J lost 1 base; unmatched junction nucleotides: 4.